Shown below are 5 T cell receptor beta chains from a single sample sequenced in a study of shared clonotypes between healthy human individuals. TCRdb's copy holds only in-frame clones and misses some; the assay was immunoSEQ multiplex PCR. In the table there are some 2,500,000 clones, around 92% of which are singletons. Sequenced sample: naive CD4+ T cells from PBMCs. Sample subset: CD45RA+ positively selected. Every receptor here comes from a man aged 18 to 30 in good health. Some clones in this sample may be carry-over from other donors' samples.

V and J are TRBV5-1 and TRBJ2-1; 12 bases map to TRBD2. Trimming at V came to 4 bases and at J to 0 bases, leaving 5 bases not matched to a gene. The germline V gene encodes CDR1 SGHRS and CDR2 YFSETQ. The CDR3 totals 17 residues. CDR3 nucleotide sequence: TGCGCCAGCAGCACAGGGACTAGCGGGTTCTCCTACAATGAGCAGTTCTTC. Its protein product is CASSTGTSGFSYNEQFF.

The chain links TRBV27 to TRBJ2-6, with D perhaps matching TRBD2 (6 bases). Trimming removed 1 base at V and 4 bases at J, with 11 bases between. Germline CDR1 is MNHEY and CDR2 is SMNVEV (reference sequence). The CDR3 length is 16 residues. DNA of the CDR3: TGTGCCAGCAGTTTATATGGAGGGGAAGGGGCCAACGTCCTGACTTTC. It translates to CASSLYGGEGANVLTF.

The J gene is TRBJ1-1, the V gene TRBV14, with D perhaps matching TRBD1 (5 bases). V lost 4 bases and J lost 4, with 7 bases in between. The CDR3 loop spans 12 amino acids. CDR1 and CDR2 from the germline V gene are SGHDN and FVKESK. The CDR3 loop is CASSRGATEAFF. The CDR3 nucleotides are TGTGCCAGCAGCCGAGGGGCCACTGAAGCTTTCTTT.

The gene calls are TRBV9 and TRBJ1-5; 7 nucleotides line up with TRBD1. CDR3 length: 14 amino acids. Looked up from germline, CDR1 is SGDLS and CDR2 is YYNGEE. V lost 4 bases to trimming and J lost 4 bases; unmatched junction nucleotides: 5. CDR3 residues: CASSRDRGNQPQHF. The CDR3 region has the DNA TGTGCCAGCAGCCGGGACAGAGGGAATCAGCCCCAGCATTTT.

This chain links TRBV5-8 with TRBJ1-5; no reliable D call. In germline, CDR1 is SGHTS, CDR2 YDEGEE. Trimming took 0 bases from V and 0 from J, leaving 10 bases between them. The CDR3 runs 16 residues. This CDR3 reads CASSLVWGNSNQPQHF. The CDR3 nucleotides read TGTGCCAGCAGCTTGGTGTGGGGAAATAGCAATCAGCCCCAGCATTTT.